These 24 T cell receptor beta chains came from one sample sequenced in a study of a mutant IDH1 vaccine in newly diagnosed glioma. The protocol was immunoSEQ multiplex PCR, while the TCRdb copy is restricted to in-frame clones and leaves out a portion. The data hold 15,000 to 20,000 clones, with 95% to 96% observed a single time. Time point: baseline, week 1 (first vaccination visit). Treatment: pre-vaccination baseline after standard-of-care therapy. The input for sequencing was peripheral blood mononuclear cells (PBMCs), taken from a glioma patient treated with radiotherapy, temozolomide or both. These receptors all stem from a woman under 30 with glioma. Some clones in this sample may be carry-over from other donors' samples.

The V call is TRBV18, the J call TRBJ1-2; D uncertain. Germline V CDR1 and CDR2: KGHSH, LQKENI. V dropped 3 bases and J dropped 2 bases, with 22 bases sitting between them. This CDR3 has 18 residues. CDR3 coding DNA: TGTGCCAGCTCACCTTTAGGCGTACAGACTTCCTTGAACTATGGCTACACCTTC. This sequence encodes CASSPLGVQTSLNYGYTF. The whole variable domain, filled in from reference TRBV18 and TRBJ1-2, reads NAGVMQNPRHLVRRRGQEARLRCSPMKGHSHVYWYRQLPEEGLKFMVYLQKENIIDESGMPKERFSAEFPKEGPSILRIQQVVRGDSAAYFCASSPLGVQTSLNYGYTFGSGTRLTVV.

The J gene is TRBJ2-6, the V gene TRBV5-3, with D uncertain. TRBV5-3 is an open reading frame whose function is uncertain. This CDR3 contains 11 residues. V was trimmed by 4 bases and J by 15 bases, leaving 11 bases between them. The CDR3 DNA is TGTGCCAGAAGCCTCTCTAGGGACCTGACTTTC. Translated: CARSLSRDLTF.

The J gene is TRBJ1-6, the V gene TRBV6-5; a possible D gene is TRBD1 (5 bases). CDR1 and CDR2 from the germline V gene are MNHEY and SVGAGI. CDR3 length: 13 amino acids. V was clipped by 6 bases and J by 6 bases, with 9 bases between them. CDR3 region: CASSDDSNSPLHF. CDR3 DNA: TGTGCCAGCAGCGACGACAGTAATTCACCCCTCCACTTT.

This rearrangement joins TRBV19 to TRBJ1-3; D uncertain. V lost 5 bases and J lost 3, with 11 bases in between. CDR1 is LNHDA and CDR2 is SQIVND in the germline V gene (reference sequence). This CDR3 is 14 amino acids long. CDR3: CASSDQDFGNTIYF. The CDR3 nucleotides are TGTGCCAGTAGTGATCAGGACTTTGGAAACACCATATATTTT.

This chain uses TRBV11-2 with TRBJ2-7; 9 positions match TRBD2. Germline CDR1 reads SGHAT; CDR2 reads FQNNGV. The length of the CDR3 is 15 residues. V gave up 5 bases and J gave up 3 bases; unmatched junction bases: 8. The CDR3 here is CASSPLASGVYEQYF. CDR3 DNA sequence: TGTGCCAGCAGCCCCTTAGCTAGCGGGGTCTACGAGCAGTACTTC.

V gene TRBV27 combines with J gene TRBJ2-4; D unclear. With 0 bases removed from V and 2 bases from J, the gap between germline ends came to 20 bases. The CDR3 runs 19 residues. CDR1 and CDR2 from the germline V gene are MNHEY and SMNVEV (reference sequence). The CDR3 DNA reads as TGTGCCAGCAGTTTATCCAACCCCGGCATCACCCGTCCCAAAAACATTCAGTACTTC. Protein: CASSLSNPGITRPKNIQYF.

The chain carries TRBV19 and TRBJ2-5; D gene uncertain. The V and J ends lost 2 bases and 5 bases respectively, with 15 bases between them. This CDR3 has 15 amino acids. From germline, CDR1 is LNHDA and CDR2 SQIVND (reference sequence). The CDR3 DNA reads as TGTGCCAGTAGTATAATGGCATCGGGCTGGGAGACCCAGTACTTC. Protein: CASSIMASGWETQYF.

The chain links TRBV5-1 to TRBJ2-4; D remains ambiguous. V lost 2 bases to trimming and J lost 3 bases, with 15 bases between them. Germline values: CDR1 SGHRS, CDR2 YFSETQ. The CDR3 extends over 16 amino acids. CDR3 nucleotides: TGCGCCAGCAGCTTCGACTCTTGGCAGGTCAAAAACATTCAGTACTTC. Translated, it gives CASSFDSWQVKNIQYF.

On this clone: The junction differs from germline at one of its ends, possibly a read error. The chain's CDR3 is CASSPRDDLAGELFF. DNA for the CDR3: TGTGCTAGCAGCCCCCGGGACGATTTGGCCGGGGAGCTGTTTTTT. The rearrangement joins TRBV7-7 to TRBJ2-2; tentatively, D is TRBD1 or TRBD2 (5 bases each). Germline loops: CDR1 SSHAT, CDR2 FNYEAQ (reference sequence). This CDR3 has 15 residues.

V gene TRBV19 combines with J gene TRBJ1-1; D gene ambiguous. CDR1 is LNHDA, CDR2 SQIVND, per germline (reference sequence). This CDR3 has 12 residues. V shed 8 bases and J shed 0 bases, with 7 bases lying between them. The CDR3 nucleotides read TGTGCCAGTGGACGGATGAACACTGAAGCTTTCTTT. Amino acid sequence: CASGRMNTEAFF.

The CDR3 bases are TGTGCCAGCAGCGTAGTGGGAGATCACAACACCGGGGAGCTGTTTTTT. Amino acids: CASSVVGDHNTGELFF. The chain uses TRBV9 and TRBJ2-2; D might be TRBD2 (5 bases). Looked up from germline, CDR1 is SGDLS and CDR2 is YYNGEE. V was trimmed by 0 bases and J by 2 bases, leaving 11 bases between them. The CDR3 length is 16 residues.

The chain is built from TRBV7-2 and TRBJ2-1; 14 positions agree with TRBD2. The J segment lost 3 bases and the V segment lost 5 bases, leaving 6 bases of the junction unmatched. The CDR3 runs to 17 residues. Germline CDR1 SGHTA, CDR2 FQGNSA. The CDR3 DNA reads TGTGCCAGCAGCCTCGCCGGGACTAGCGGGAGCTACAATGAGCAGTTCTTC. Its protein is CASSLAGTSGSYNEQFF.

With respect to this clone: A read error may account for a junction end that differs from germline. CDR3 nucleotides: TGTGCCAGCACCTTGGGGCATGAGCAGTTCTTC. Its protein is CASTLGHEQFF. J is TRBJ2-1 and V is TRBV5-6, with D possibly matching TRBD1 (5 bases). The length of the CDR3 is 11 residues. The germline V gene has CDR1 SGHDT and CDR2 YYEEEE.

The chain uses TRBV5-4 and TRBJ1-1, with D maybe TRBD1 (5 bases). The CDR3 is made up of 15 amino acids. V was trimmed by 4 bases and J by 1 base, leaving 14 bases between them. Germline-derived CDR1 and CDR2 are SGHNT and YYREEE (reference sequence). CDR3 region: CASSPERGTNTEAFF. The CDR3, as DNA: TGTGCCAGCAGCCCCGAACGCGGGACGAACACTGAAGCTTTCTTT.

The V gene is TRBV7-9, the J gene TRBJ2-1; possible D gene TRBD1, 5 bases. The CDR3 loop spans 15 amino acids. Germline loops: CDR1 SEHNR, CDR2 FQNEAQ (reference sequence). Trimming cost V 5 bases and J 0 bases, with 11 bases left between them. CDR3 coding DNA: TGTGCCAGCAGCGCTGGGGCAGTCTCCTACAATGAGCAGTTCTTC. Protein sequence: CASSAGAVSYNEQFF.

The rearrangement links TRBV4-1 to TRBJ2-2; D is undetermined. The germline CDR1 and CDR2 sequences are MGHRA and YSYEKL. V was trimmed by 1 base and J by 3 bases, leaving 6 bases between them. This CDR3 comprises 14 residues. The CDR3 is CASSQGLDTGELFF. CDR3 DNA: TGCGCCAGCAGCCAAGGTCTGGACACCGGGGAGCTGTTTTTT.

This chain links TRBV10-3 with TRBJ2-1; 8 nucleotides match TRBD2. The CDR3 loop spans 14 amino acids. Germline-derived CDR1 and CDR2 are ENHRY and SYGVKD. Losses at the gene ends were 4 bases for V and 7 bases for J; bases not matched to a gene: 6. The CDR3 sequence is CAISGVGGANEQFF. The DNA of the CDR3 is TGTGCCATCAGTGGAGTCGGGGGGGCTAATGAGCAGTTCTTC.

The J gene is TRBJ2-7, the V gene TRBV7-9; no clear D gene. Between the trimmed V and J ends, which lost 4 bases and 6 bases, there was a span of 10 bases. Germline CDR1 SEHNR, CDR2 FQNEAQ (reference sequence). The CDR3 runs 12 residues. The CDR3 sequence: CASSSEPSEQYF. The CDR3 DNA follows: TGTGCCAGCAGCTCCGAGCCTAGCGAGCAGTACTTC.

The gene calls are TRBV27 and TRBJ2-1; 9 bases match TRBD2. The CDR3 is 12 residues long. The germline gives CDR1 MNHEY, CDR2 SMNVEV (reference sequence). J lost 3 bases, V lost 9 bases, and 0 bases had no gene match. The CDR3 nucleotides read TGTGCCAGTAGCGGGGGCTACAATGAGCAGTTCTTC. Amino acid sequence: CASSGGYNEQFF.

This chain joins TRBV27 and TRBJ1-5; possibly TRBD1 for D (6 bases). Trimming cost V 7 bases and J 2 bases, with 12 bases left between them. Germline-derived CDR1 and CDR2 are MNHEY and SMNVEV (reference sequence). CDR3 length: 14 amino acids. The CDR3 loop reads CASKRAGGNQPQHF. The CDR3 nucleotides read TGTGCCAGCAAGAGGGCAGGGGGCAATCAGCCCCAGCATTTT.

This chain uses TRBV27 with TRBJ2-7; 10 bases line up with TRBD1. Germline V gives CDR1 MNHEY, CDR2 SMNVEV (reference sequence). The CDR3 is made up of 16 amino acids. Losses at the gene ends were 5 bases for V and 7 bases for J; bases not matched to a gene: 14. As DNA, the CDR3 is TGTGCCAGCAGTCCCCAATTCGGGACAGGGGTAAGGGAGCAGTACTTC. It encodes CASSPQFGTGVREQYF.

The rearrangement joins TRBV7-2 to TRBJ2-3, with 14 bases that match TRBD2. Germline trimming cut 2 bases from V and 4 bases from J; bases unmatched to any gene: 5. Germline loops: CDR1 SGHTA, CDR2 FQGNSA. This CDR3 contains 17 residues. The CDR3: CASSLYGTSGGADTQYF. The DNA of the CDR3 is TGTGCCAGCAGCTTATACGGGACTAGCGGGGGAGCAGATACGCAGTATTTT.

The CDR3 coding sequence is TGTGCCAGCAGTAACCGGGACGGGTCTAATGAAAAACTGTTTTTT. It codes for CASSNRDGSNEKLFF. The rearrangement uses TRBV6-6 and TRBJ1-4, with D possibly TRBD1 on 5 matching bases. Germline V gene lookup returns CDR1 MNHNY and CDR2 SVGAGI (reference sequence). This CDR3 has 15 residues. V gave up 5 bases and J gave up 3 bases, with 13 bases separating them.

The V and J genes are TRBV6-1 and TRBJ1-5; a possible D gene is TRBD1 (6 bases). V lost 0 bases and J lost 9, with 15 bases in between. Germline V gene lookup returns CDR1 MNHNS and CDR2 SASEGT. CDR3 length equals 15 residues. CDR3 nucleotides: TGTGCCAGCAGTGAAGCGGGGCAGGGGTTTACGCCCCAGCATTTT. This translates into CASSEAGQGFTPQHF.